This T cell receptor beta chain came from a study of OX40 agonist ivuxolimab in advanced cancers. As for the study more broadly: Ivuxolimab was an agonistic, fully human IgG2 monoclonal antibody directed against OX40 (CD134), a costimulatory receptor. Peripheral TCRbeta sequencing aimed to test whether ivuxolimab altered TCR sequence diversity and caused clonal T-cell expansion. Prior anti-PD-1, anti-PD-L1 or anti-CTLA-4 therapy was permitted, and 40% of dose-escalation patients had received checkpoint inhibitors. The paper describes the monotherapy dose-escalation part (N ≈ 51 patients) of the phase I trial of ivuxolimab. Three dose-escalation patients achieved partial responses, one with hepatocellular carcinoma and two with cutaneous melanoma. A male proportion of roughly 80% and a mean age of around 60 years, ranging from about 23 to 90, were recorded for the dose-escalation cohort. Intravenous ivuxolimab was administered to patients every 2 weeks at six dose levels: 0.01, 0.1, 0.3, 1.5, 3 and 10 mg/kg. Of the 52 patients in dose escalation, 19 had hepatocellular carcinoma, approximately 15 had melanoma, 9 had renal cell carcinoma and 9 had head and neck cancer. The investigation overall reported the following: In the 0.1-3.0 mg/kg groups, partial responders had among the lowest normalized peripheral clonal expansion, particularly in CD8+ T cells. Low levels of normalized T-cell clonal expansion were also shown by some nonresponding patients. On average, CD8+ T cells showed more expanded clones than CD4+ T cells after ivuxolimab. Clonal expansion of both CD4+ and CD8+ blood T cells was observed from baseline to week 6 at doses 0.1 to 3.0 mg/kg. The antigen specificity of the peripheral T cells that underwent clonal expansion was not determined.

This clone has a handful of counts. Its antigen target is currently unknown. Base qualities are not provided; no much larger clone lies one nucleotide away. Patients with a history of autoimmune disease or receiving systemic immunosuppression were excluded from the trial. Peripheral blood for TCR sequencing was collected from all dose cohorts at baseline, on cycle 4 day 1, and on cycle 7 day 1. Samples came from an open-label, multicenter, first-in-human phase I dose-escalation trial of ivuxolimab. Adults with locally advanced or metastatic head and neck squamous cell, hepatocellular, melanoma or renal cell carcinoma were enrolled in the trial. Before TCR sequencing, CD4+ T cells and CD8+ T cells from peripheral blood were sorted into separate populations. Genomic DNA was isolated from the sorted cells so that the TCRbeta CDR3 region could be sequenced. TCRbeta CDR3 regions were sequenced using the immunoSEQ Assay. TCRdb took over this immuneACCESS table, retaining in-frame rearrangements with V and J assigned. Such tables are incomplete; in checked studies, under half of the missing clones stem from an unresolved V gene, and the remainder is unexplained. The sample table lists tens of thousands of clones, nearly 90% of them with a count of one. The ten largest clones add up to more than 0.25% of the sample.

Germline trimming: 4 bases from V, 1 base from J; junction bases outside gene matches: 6. The CDR3 measures 15 amino acids from cysteine to phenylalanine. Of the read, only the CDR3 DNA is kept; its 45 bases are in frame from base 1. According to the germline V gene (reference sequence), CDR1 reads MNHEY and CDR2 reads SMNVEV. The V and J segments used are TRBV27 and TRBJ1-2; TRBD1 matches 7 bases in the middle. The sample in question was CD4+ or CD8+ T cells sorted from blood, obtained in a trial of the OX40 agonist ivuxolimab. The TCR comes from an adult with an advanced solid tumor such as melanoma, head and neck, liver or kidney cancer. In nucleotide form, the sequence is TGTGCCAGCAGTTCAGGGACAGCCCATAACTATGGCTACACCTTC. Translated, this is CASSSGTAHNYGYTF.